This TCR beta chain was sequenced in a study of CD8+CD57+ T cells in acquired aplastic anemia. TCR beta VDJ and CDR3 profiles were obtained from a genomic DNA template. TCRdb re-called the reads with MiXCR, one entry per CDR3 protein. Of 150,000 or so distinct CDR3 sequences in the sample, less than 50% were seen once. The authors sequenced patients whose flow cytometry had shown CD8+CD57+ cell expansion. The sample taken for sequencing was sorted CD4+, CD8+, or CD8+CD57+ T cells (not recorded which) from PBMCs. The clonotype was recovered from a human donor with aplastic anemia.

The chain's CDR3 is CASSLGLGWYEQYF. The CDR3 bases are TGTGCCAGCAGCTTAGGGCTAGGATGGTACGAGCAGTACTTC. The V and J genes are TRBV7-8 and TRBJ2-7, with D unclear. The CDR3 contains 14 residues. V shed 1 base and J shed 4 bases, with 11 bases lying between them. CDR1 is SGHVS, CDR2 FQNEAQ, per germline.